This T cell receptor beta chain was sequenced during a study of shared clonotypes between healthy human individuals. Some clones are missing from TCRdb's copy, which holds only in-frame ones; the method was immunoSEQ multiplex PCR. The repertoire holds 2 million to 3 million clones, with 93% as singletons. This receptor was taken from a man between 18 and 29 years old in good health. Some clones in this sample may be carry-over from other donors' samples. The sample was naive CD4+ T cells from PBMCs. Subset defined: CD45RA+ positively selected.

Written as DNA, the CDR3 is TGTGCCAGCAGCTTAGCCGGAGATACGCAGTATTTT. It encodes CASSLAGDTQYF. The chain uses TRBV11-3 and TRBJ2-3; D not resolved. The CDR3 sequence is 12 residues long. Trimming stripped 1 base from V and 5 bases from J, with 4 bases between. Looked up from germline, CDR1 is SGHNT and CDR2 is YENEEA.